The 10 T cell receptor beta chains below all came from one sample that was sequenced in a study of blood T cell repertoires in COVID-19. The table came from immunoSEQ multiplex PCR; TCRdb's copy has only in-frame clones and leaves some out. The table has hundreds of thousands of clones, more than 85% seen once. Sequenced: PBMCs or T cells enriched from blood (not recorded which). The receptors were sampled from a woman in her 30s who had recovered from COVID-19.

The chain has TRBV19 and TRBJ2-1, with D possibly TRBD1 on 5 matching bases. The CDR3 contains 15 residues. Looked up from germline, CDR1 is LNHDA and CDR2 is SQIVND (reference sequence). Trimming removed 0 bases at V and 2 bases at J, with 8 bases between. In nucleotides, the CDR3 is TGTGCCAGTAGTATAGAGCAGGGTCCCTACAATGAGCAGTTCTTC. It yields the protein CASSIEQGPYNEQFF.

V is TRBV27 and J is TRBJ2-5; D is undetermined. V lost 6 bases and J lost 7, with 12 bases in between. From germline, CDR1 is MNHEY and CDR2 SMNVEV (reference sequence). The CDR3 sequence is 12 residues long. In nucleotides, the CDR3 is TGTGCCAGCAGCCCCGGGTTTGGGACCCAGTACTTC. This gives the protein CASSPGFGTQYF.

Written as DNA, the CDR3 is TGTGCCAGTGCAGTCGGGGGAGGCGCCTACGAGCAGTACTTC. It encodes CASAVGGGAYEQYF. V usage is TRBV2 and J usage is TRBJ2-7, with TRBD2 as a possible D gene (6 bases). V was cut by 9 bases and J by 2 bases, with 17 bases left in between. From germline, CDR1 is SNHLY and CDR2 FYNNEI. The CDR3 extends over 14 amino acids.

V and J are TRBV30 and TRBJ2-1, with 9 bases aligning to TRBD1. The germline CDR1 and CDR2 sequences are GTSNPN and SVGIG (reference sequence). With V trimmed by 2 bases and J by 3 bases, 5 bases remained unmatched. This CDR3 is 15 amino acids long. The CDR3 coding sequence is TGTGCCTGGAGTTATACAGGGGGCGGCTACAATGAGCAGTTCTTC. Its protein product is CAWSYTGGGYNEQFF.

This rearrangement joins TRBV15 to TRBJ1-6; D gene uncertain. V lost 0 bases and J lost 9, with 12 bases in between. This CDR3 has 15 amino acids. Germline-derived CDR1 and CDR2 are LNHNV and YYDKDF (reference sequence). The CDR3 here is CATSRDLGRPSPLHF. CDR3 sequence (DNA): TGTGCCACCAGCAGAGATTTGGGGAGACCTTCACCCCTCCACTTT.

The chain links TRBV2 to TRBJ2-7, with D tentatively TRBD1 (5 bases). The CDR3 extends over 14 amino acids. Germline V gene data show CDR1 as SNHLY and CDR2 as FYNNEI. V was cut by 6 bases and J by 1 base, with 13 bases left in between. CDR3 residues: CASRRKDISYEQYF. The CDR3 DNA is TGTGCCAGCAGACGAAAGGACATTTCCTACGAGCAGTACTTC. The complete variable domain, with remaining parts taken from reference TRBV2 and TRBJ2-7, reads EPEVTQTPSHQVTQMGQEVILRCVPISNHLYFYWYRQILGQKVEFLVSFYNNEISEKSEIFDDQFSVERPDGSNFTLKIRSTKLEDSAMYFCASRRKDISYEQYFGPGTRLTVT.

The chain uses TRBV2 and TRBJ1-2; TRBD1 matches at 8 bases. The CDR3 spans 15 residues. The germline V gene encodes CDR1 SNHLY and CDR2 FYNNEI. The V segment lost 6 bases and the J segment 4 bases; nucleotides outside the gene matches: 10. CDR3 amino acids: CASRAGQGVGYGYTF. CDR3 nucleotides: TGTGCCAGCAGGGCCGGACAGGGAGTAGGCTATGGCTACACCTTC.

This clone was recorded a few times. CDR3 residues: CASSLGRANQPQHF. CDR3 DNA: TGTGCCAGCAGCTTAGGCAGGGCAAATCAGCCCCAGCATTTT. The chain employs TRBV13 and TRBJ1-5; tentatively, D is TRBD1 (5 bases). Per the germline V gene, CDR1 is PRHDT and CDR2 is FYEKMQ (reference sequence). This CDR3 spans 14 amino acids. The V gene lost 0 bases and the J gene lost 4 bases, with 7 bases spanning the gap. Based on the CDR3 plus reference TRBV13 and TRBJ1-5, the full variable domain is AAGVIQSPRHLIKEKRETATLKCYPIPRHDTVYWYQQGPGQDPQFLISFYEKMQSDKGSIPDRFSAQQFSDYHSELNMSSLELGDSALYFCASSLGRANQPQHFGDGTRLSIL.

The V call is TRBV10-3, the J call TRBJ2-1; 7 nucleotides agree with TRBD2. Unmatched junction bases numbered 5, after V lost 3 bases and J lost 0 bases. This CDR3 has 16 amino acids. Germline lookup yields CDR1 ENHRY and CDR2 SYGVKD. The CDR3 coding sequence is TGTGCCATCAGTGACTCGCGGGGGAACTCCTACAATGAGCAGTTCTTC. As protein: CAISDSRGNSYNEQFF.

CDR3 loop: CASSQAGYQETQYF. DNA of the CDR3: TGTGCCAGCAGCCAAGCCGGGTACCAAGAGACCCAGTACTTC. The gene calls are TRBV14 and TRBJ2-5; D not resolved. Trimming cost V 1 base and J 0 bases, with 6 bases left between them. CDR1 and CDR2 (germline): SGHDN, FVKESK. The CDR3 sequence is 14 residues long. The variable domain in full, with the rest retrieved from reference TRBV14 and TRBJ2-5, is EAGVTQFPSHSVIEKGQTVTLRCDPISGHDNLYWYRRVMGKEIKFLLHFVKESKQDESGMPNNRFLAERTGGTYSTLKVQPAELEDSGVYFCASSQAGYQETQYFGPGTRLLVL.